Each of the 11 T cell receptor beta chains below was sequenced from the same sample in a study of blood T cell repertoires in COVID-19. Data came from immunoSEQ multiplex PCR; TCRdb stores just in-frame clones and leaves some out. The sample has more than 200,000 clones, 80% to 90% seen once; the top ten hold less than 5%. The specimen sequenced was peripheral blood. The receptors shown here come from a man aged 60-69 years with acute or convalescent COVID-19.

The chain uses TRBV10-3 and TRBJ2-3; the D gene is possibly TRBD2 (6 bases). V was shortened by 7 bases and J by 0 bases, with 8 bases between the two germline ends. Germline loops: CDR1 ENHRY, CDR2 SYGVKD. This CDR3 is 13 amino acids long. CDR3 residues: CAITGASTDTQYF. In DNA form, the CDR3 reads TGTGCCATCACGGGAGCTAGCACAGATACGCAGTATTTT.

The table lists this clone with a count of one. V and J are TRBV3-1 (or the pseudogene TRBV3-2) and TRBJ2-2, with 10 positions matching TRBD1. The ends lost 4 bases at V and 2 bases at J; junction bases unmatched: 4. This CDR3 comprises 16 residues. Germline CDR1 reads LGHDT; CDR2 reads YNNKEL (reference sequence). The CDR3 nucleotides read TGTGCCAGCAGCCTCCAGACAGGGGGCAACACCGGGGAGCTGTTTTTT. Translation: CASSLQTGGNTGELFF.

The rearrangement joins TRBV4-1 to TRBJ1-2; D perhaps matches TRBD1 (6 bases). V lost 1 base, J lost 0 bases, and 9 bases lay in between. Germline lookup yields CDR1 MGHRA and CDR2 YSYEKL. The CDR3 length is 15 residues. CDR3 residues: CASSQGTASNYGYTF. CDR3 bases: TGCGCCAGCAGCCAAGGGACAGCCTCTAACTATGGCTACACCTTC.

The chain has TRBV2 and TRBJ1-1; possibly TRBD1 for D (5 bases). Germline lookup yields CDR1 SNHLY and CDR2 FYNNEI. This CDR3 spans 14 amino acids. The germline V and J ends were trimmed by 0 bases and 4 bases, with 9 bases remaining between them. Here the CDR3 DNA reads TGTGCCAGCAGTGAAGCTGGGGGAGGCACTGAAGCTTTCTTT. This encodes CASSEAGGGTEAFF.

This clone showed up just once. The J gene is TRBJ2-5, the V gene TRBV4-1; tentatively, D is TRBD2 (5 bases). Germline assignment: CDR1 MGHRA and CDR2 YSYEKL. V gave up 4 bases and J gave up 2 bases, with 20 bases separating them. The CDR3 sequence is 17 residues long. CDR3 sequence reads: CASSRTIVGSLQETQYF. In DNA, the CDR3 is TGCGCCAGCAGCCGAACAATCGTTGGGAGTTTACAAGAGACCCAGTACTTC.

The CDR3 spells CASSQFGYGRGSPLHF. As DNA, the CDR3 is TGTGCCAGCAGCCAATTCGGGTATGGACGGGGGTCACCCCTCCACTTT. The rearrangement links TRBV3-1 (or the pseudogene TRBV3-2) to TRBJ1-6; D might be TRBD1 (5 bases). The CDR3 spans 16 residues. Trimming cost V 2 bases and J 10 bases, with 18 bases left between them. The V gene's germline CDR1 is LGHDT and CDR2 YNNKEL (reference sequence).

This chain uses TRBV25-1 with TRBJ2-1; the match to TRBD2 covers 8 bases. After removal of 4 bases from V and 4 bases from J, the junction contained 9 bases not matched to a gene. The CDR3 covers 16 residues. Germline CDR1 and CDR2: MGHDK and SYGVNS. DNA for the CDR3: TGTGCCAGCAGTGGGGGGAGCGGGAGCCTTTACAATGAGCAGTTCTTC. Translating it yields CASSGGSGSLYNEQFF.

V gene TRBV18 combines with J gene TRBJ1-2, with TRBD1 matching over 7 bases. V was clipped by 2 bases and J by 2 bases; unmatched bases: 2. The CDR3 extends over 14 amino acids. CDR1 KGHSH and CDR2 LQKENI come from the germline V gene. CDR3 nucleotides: TGTGCCAGCTCACCAGAGACAGGGAACTATGGCTACACCTTC. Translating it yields CASSPETGNYGYTF.

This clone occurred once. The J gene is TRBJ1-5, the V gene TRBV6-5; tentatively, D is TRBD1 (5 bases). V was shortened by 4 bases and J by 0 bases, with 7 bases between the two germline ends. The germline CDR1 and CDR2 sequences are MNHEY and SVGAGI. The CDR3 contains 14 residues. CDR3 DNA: TGTGCCAGCAGTTTCAGGGATAGCAATCAGCCCCAGCATTTT. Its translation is CASSFRDSNQPQHF.

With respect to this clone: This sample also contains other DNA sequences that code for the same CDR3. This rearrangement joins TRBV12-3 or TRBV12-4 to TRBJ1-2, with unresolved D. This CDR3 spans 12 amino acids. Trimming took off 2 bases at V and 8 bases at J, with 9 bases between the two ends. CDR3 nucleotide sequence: TGTGCCAGCAGTTTAACGGGGTACGGCTACACCTTC. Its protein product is CASSLTGYGYTF.

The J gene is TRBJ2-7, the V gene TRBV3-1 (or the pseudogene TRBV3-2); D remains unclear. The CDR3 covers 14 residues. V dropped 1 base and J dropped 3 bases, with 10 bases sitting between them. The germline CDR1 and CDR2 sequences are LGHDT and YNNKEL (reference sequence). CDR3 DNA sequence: TGTGCCAGCAGCCAAGGATACTCCCTCTACGAGCAGTACTTC. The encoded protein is CASSQGYSLYEQYF.